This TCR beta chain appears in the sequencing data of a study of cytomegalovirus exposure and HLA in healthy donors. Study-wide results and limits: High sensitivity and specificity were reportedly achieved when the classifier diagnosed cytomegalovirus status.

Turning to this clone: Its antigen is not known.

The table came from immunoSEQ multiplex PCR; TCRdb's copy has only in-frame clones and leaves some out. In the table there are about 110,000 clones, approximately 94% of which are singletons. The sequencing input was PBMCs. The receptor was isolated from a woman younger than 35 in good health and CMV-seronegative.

In DNA form, the CDR3 reads TGTGCCAGCAGGAAGGACAGCTTCAGTGAGCAGTTCTTC. Its protein product is CASRKDSFSEQFF. The rearrangement joins TRBV5-6 to TRBJ2-1; D is perhaps TRBD1 (6 bases). CDR1 SGHDT and CDR2 YYEEEE come from the germline V gene. V was shortened by 5 bases and J by 9 bases, with 15 bases between the two germline ends. CDR3 size: 13 residues.